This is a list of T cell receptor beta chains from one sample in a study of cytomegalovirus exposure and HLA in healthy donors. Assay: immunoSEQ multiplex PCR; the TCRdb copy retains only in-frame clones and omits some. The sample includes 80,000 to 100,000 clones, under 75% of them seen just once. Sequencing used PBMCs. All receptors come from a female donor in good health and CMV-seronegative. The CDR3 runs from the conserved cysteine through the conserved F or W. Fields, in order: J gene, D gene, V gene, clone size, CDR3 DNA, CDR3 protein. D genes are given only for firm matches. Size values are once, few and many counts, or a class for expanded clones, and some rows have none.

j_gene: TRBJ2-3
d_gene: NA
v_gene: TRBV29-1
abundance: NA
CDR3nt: TGCAGCGCTGAAGATTTTCGGGGTTCTAGCACAGATACGCAGTATTTT
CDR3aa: CSAEDFRGSSTDTQYF

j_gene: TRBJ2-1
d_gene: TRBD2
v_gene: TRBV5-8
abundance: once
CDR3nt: TGTGCCAGTGCTAAATTCACCGGGACTAGCGGGGGTCAGTTCTTC
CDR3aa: CASAKFTGTSGGQFF

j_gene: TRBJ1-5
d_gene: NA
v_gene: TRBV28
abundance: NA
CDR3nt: TGTGCCAGCAGTCTATTTCCCGACAGATACAATCAGCCCCAGCATTTT
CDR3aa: CASSLFPDRYNQPQHF

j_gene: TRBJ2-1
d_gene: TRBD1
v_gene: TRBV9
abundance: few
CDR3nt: TGTGCCAGCAGCGTAGGGGGGACAGGGGTCAATGAGCAGTTCTTC
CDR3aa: CASSVGGTGVNEQFF

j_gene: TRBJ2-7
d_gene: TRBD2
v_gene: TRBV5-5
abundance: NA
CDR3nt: TGTGCCAGCAGTTTGACTAGCAGCTACGAGCAGTACTTC
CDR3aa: CASSLTSSYEQYF

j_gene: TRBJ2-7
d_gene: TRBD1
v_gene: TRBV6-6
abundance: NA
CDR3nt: TGTGCCAGCACCCAGAGGGACAGGGGATACGAGCAGTACTTC
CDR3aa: CASTQRDRGYEQYF

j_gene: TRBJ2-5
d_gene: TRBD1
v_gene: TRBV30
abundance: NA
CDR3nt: TGTGCCTGGAGCAGTGACAGGGGGATGACCCAGTACTTC
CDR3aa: CAWSSDRGMTQYF

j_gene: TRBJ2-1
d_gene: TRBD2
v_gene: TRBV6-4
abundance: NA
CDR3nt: TGTGCCAGCAGTGACGGCGTTGGGACTAGCATTAATGAGCAGTTCTTC
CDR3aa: CASSDGVGTSINEQFF

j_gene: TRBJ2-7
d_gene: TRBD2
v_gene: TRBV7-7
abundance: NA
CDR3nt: TGTGCTAGCAACCGCGGGGGTCTTAGCTCCTACGAGCAGTACTTC
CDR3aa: CASNRGGLSSYEQYF

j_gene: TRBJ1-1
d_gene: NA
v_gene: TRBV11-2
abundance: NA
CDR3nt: TGTGCCAGCAGCCTCCGACAGGCGAAAGGGACTGAAGCTTTCTTT
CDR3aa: CASSLRQAKGTEAFF

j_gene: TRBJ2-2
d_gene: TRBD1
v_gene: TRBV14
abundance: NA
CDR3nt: TGTGCCAGCAGCCAAGATCCCAAGGACAGGGGGTGGAGGACCCGGGAGCTGTTTTTT
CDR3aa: CASSQDPKDRGWRTRELFF

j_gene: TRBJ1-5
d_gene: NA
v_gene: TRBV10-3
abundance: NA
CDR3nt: TGTGCCGGGGGGGGAGGCAATCAGCCCCAGCATTTT
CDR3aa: CAGGGGNQPQHF

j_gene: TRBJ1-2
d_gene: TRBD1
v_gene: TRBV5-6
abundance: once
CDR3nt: TGTGCCAGCAGCTTGGCAGGGGGCGAAGCTAACTATGGCTACACCTTC
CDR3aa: CASSLAGGEANYGYTF

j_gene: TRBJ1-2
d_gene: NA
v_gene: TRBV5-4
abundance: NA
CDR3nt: TGTGCCAGCAGCTTGGGGCAGATCTCTAACTATGGCTACACCTTC
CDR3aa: CASSLGQISNYGYTF

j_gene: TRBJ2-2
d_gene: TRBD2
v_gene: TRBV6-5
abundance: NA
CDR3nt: TGTGCCAGCAGTTTAGCGGGGGCGGGGGAGCTGTTTTTT
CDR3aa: CASSLAGAGELFF

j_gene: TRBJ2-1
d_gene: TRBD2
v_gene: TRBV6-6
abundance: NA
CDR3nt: TGTGCCAGCAGTTCGGGGACTAGCGGGATGTCGCAGTTCTTC
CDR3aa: CASSSGTSGMSQFF

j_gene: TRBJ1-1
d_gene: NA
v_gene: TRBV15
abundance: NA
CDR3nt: TGTGCCACCAGCAGGACAGGTCGGAAGGGCACTGAAGCTTTCTTT
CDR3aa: CATSRTGRKGTEAFF

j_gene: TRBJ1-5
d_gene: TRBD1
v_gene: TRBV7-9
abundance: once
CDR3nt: TGTGCCAGCAGCTTTGCCGAGGGACAGGGGGCTTTTCAGCCCCAGCATTTT
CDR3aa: CASSFAEGQGAFQPQHF

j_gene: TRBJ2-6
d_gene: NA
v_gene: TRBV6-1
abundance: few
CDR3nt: TGTGCCAGCAGCCATGACAGCTCTGGGGCCAACGTCCTGACTTTC
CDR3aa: CASSHDSSGANVLTF

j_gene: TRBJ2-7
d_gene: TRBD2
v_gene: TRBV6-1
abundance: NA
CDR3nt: TGTGCCAGCAGTGAAATGGCCTTCCGGGCGGGAGACTACGAGCAGTACTTC
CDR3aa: CASSEMAFRAGDYEQYF

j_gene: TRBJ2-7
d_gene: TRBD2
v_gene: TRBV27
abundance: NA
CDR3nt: TGTGCCAGCAGTTTAGTAGCGGGGGGGTTCTACGAGCAGTACTTC
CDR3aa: CASSLVAGGFYEQYF

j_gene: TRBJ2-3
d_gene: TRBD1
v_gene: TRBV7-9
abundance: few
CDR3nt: TGTGCCAGCAGCTTAGGGGACAGGAACACAGATACGCAGTATTTT
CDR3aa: CASSLGDRNTDTQYF

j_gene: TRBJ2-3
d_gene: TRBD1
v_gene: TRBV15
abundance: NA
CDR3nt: TGTGCCACCAGCCGGACAGGGACGAAAGATACGCAGTATTTT
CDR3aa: CATSRTGTKDTQYF

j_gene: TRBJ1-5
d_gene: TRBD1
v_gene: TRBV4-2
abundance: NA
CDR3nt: TGTGCCAGCAGCCAAGGTACGACAGGGGGCGGGTATCAGCCCCAGCATTTT
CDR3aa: CASSQGTTGGGYQPQHF

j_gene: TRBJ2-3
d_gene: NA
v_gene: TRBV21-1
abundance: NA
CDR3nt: TGTGCCAGCAGCAAAGGGGGACTAGCTCGGGCAGATACGCAGTATTTT
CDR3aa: CASSKGGLARADTQYF

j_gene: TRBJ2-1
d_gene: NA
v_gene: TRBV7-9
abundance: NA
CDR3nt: TGTGCCAGCAGCTCCCGGAATGAGCAGTTCTTC
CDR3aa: CASSSRNEQFF

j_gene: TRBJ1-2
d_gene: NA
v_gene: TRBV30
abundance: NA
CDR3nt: TGTGCCTGGAACCCTTCCCCAGGGGCGACCTTCTACACCTTC
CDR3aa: CAWNPSPGATFYTF